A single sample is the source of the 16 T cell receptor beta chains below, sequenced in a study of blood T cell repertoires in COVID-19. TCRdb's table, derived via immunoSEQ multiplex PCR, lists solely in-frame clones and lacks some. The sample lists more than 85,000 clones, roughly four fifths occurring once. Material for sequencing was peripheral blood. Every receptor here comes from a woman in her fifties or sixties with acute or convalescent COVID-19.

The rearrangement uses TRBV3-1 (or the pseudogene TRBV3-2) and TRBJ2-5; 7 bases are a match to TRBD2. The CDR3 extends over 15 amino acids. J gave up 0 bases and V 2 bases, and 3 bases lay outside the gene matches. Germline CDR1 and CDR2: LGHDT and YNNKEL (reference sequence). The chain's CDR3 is CASSQQRGYQETQYF. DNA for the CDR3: TGTGCCAGCAGCCAACAGCGGGGCTACCAAGAGACCCAGTACTTC.

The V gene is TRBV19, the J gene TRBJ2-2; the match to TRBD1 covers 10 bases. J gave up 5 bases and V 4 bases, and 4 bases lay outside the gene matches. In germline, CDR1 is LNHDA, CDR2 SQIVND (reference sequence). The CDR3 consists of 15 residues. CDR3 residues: CASSKGQGKTGELFF. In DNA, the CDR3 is TGTGCCAGTAGTAAGGGACAGGGGAAGACCGGGGAGCTGTTTTTT.

The CDR3 DNA reads as TGTGCCAGCAGCCCGCAGGGGTCCCACGAGCAGTACTTC. This encodes CASSPQGSHEQYF. The V gene is TRBV11-3, the J gene TRBJ2-7; weak D call: TRBD1 (6 bases). The CDR3 runs 13 residues. Germline values: CDR1 SGHNT, CDR2 YENEEA. Trimming pared 5 bases from V and 5 bases from J, leaving 13 bases between.

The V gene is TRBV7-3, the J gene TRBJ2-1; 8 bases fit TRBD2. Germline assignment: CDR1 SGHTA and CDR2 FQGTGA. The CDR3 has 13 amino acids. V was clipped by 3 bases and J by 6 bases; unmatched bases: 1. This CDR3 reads CASSFSGVNEQFF. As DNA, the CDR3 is TGTGCCAGCAGCTTTAGCGGGGTCAATGAGCAGTTCTTC.

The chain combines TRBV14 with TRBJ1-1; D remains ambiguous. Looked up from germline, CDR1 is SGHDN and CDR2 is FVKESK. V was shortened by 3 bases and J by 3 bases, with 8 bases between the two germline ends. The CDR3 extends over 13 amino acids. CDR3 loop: CASSQSLHTEAFF. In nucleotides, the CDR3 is TGTGCCAGCAGCCAGAGCTTACACACTGAAGCTTTCTTT.

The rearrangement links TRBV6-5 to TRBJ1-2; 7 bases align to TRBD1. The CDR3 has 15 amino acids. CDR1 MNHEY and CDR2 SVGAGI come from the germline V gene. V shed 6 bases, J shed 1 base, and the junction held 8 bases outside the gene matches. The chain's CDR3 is CASRAQGVNNYGYTF. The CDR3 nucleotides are TGTGCCAGCAGGGCTCAGGGGGTTAATAACTATGGCTACACCTTC.

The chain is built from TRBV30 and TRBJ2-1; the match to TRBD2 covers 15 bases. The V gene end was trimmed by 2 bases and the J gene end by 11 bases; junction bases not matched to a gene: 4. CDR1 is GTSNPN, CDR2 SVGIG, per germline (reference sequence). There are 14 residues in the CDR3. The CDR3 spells CAWSRTSGGAKQFF. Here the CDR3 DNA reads TGTGCCTGGAGTCGGACTAGCGGGGGGGCAAAGCAGTTCTTC.

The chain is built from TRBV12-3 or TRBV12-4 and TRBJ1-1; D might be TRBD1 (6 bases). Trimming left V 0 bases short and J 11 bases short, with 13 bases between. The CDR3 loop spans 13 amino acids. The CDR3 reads CASSLAGAHRAFF. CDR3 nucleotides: TGTGCCAGCAGTTTAGCGGGGGCCCACAGGGCTTTCTTT.

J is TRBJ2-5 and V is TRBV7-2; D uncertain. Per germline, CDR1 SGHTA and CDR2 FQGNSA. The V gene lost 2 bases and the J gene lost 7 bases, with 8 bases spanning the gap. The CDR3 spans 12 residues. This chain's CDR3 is CASSLRPGTQYF. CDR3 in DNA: TGTGCCAGCAGCTTACGTCCCGGGACCCAGTACTTC.

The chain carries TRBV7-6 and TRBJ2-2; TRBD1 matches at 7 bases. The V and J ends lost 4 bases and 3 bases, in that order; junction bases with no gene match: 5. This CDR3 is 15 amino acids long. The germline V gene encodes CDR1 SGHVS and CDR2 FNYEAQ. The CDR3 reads CASSSGTEYTGELFF. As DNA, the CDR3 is TGTGCCAGCAGCTCCGGGACAGAGTACACCGGGGAGCTGTTTTTT.

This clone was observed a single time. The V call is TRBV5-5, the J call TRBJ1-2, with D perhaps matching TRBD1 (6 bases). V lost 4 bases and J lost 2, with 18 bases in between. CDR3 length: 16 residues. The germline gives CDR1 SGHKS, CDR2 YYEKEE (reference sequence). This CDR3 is CASSTRPGTPNYGYTF. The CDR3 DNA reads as TGTGCCAGCAGCACACGTCCCGGGACACCGAACTATGGCTACACCTTC.

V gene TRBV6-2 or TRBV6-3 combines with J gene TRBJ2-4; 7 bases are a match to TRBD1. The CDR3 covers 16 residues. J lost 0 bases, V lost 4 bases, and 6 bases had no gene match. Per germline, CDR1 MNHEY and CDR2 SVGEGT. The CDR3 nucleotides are TGTGCCAGCAGTTTAGGGGGCTCTTTAGCCAAAAACATTCAGTACTTC. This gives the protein CASSLGGSLAKNIQYF.

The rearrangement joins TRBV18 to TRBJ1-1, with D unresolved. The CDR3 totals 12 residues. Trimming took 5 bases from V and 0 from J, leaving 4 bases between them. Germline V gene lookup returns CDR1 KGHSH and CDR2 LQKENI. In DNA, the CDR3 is TGTGCCAGCTCATCAGTGAACACTGAAGCTTTCTTT. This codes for CASSSVNTEAFF.

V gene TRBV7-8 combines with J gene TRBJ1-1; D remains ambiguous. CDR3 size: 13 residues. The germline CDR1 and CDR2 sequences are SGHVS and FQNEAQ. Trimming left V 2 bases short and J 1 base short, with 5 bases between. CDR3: CASSLSQNTEAFF. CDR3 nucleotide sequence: TGTGCCAGCAGCTTATCACAGAACACTGAAGCTTTCTTT.

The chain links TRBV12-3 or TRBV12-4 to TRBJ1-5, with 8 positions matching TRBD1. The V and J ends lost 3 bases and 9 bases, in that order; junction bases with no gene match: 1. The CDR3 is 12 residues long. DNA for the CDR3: TGTGCCAGCAGTTTGACAGGGGTGCCCCAGCATTTT. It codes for CASSLTGVPQHF.

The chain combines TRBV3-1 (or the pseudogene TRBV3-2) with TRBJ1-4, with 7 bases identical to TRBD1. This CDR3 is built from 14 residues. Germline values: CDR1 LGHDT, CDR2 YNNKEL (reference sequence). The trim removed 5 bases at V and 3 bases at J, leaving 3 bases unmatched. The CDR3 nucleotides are TGTGCCAGCAGCGAGGGACAGCCTAATGAAAAACTGTTTTTT. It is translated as CASSEGQPNEKLFF.